Listed below are T cell receptor beta chains from one sample, sequenced in a study of control samples from healthy donors and cancer patients. Clones were sequenced by immunoSEQ multiplex PCR, and TCRdb holds only the in-frame ones, with some missing. The data contain 150,000 to 200,000 clones, about 87% of them singletons. The specimen was blood. These receptors all come from a man aged 30 to 39 in good health. The CDR3 runs from the conserved cysteine through the conserved F or W. D genes are given only for firm matches. Size values are once, few and many counts, or a class for expanded clones, and some rows have none.

D,size,J,V,CDR3,DNA
TRBD1,-,TRBJ1-1,TRBV18,CASSLSDLNRGPNTEAFF,TGTGCCAGCTCACTGTCCGACCTAAACAGGGGGCCGAACACTGAAGCTTTCTTT
-,-,TRBJ2-1,TRBV6-5,CASSLTGSAYNEQFF,TGTGCCAGCAGCCTCACGGGAAGTGCCTACAATGAGCAGTTCTTC
TRBD1,-,TRBJ1-3,TRBV6-5,CASSPTWTGLDTIYF,TGTGCCAGCAGTCCGACCTGGACAGGTTTAGACACCATATATTTT
-,-,TRBJ2-5,TRBV20-1,CSARESETQYF,TGCAGTGCTAGAGAGTCGGAGACCCAGTACTTC
TRBD2,-,TRBJ2-7,TRBV2,CASSVAPTSGRARIFEQYF,TGTGCCAGCAGTGTGGCCCCGACTAGCGGGAGGGCCAGGATTTTCGAGCAGTACTTC
-,-,TRBJ2-7,TRBV6-5,CASSYDKGSSYEQYF,TGTGCCAGCAGTTACGATAAAGGGAGCTCCTACGAGCAGTACTTC
-,-,TRBJ1-5,TRBV15,CATSRDQEESQPQHF,TGTGCCACCAGCAGAGACCAAGAGGAGAGTCAGCCCCAGCATTTT
TRBD1,-,TRBJ1-6,TRBV7-8,CASSVGQGGSPLHF,TGTGCCAGCAGCGTGGGACAGGGCGGTTCACCCCTCCACTTT
-,-,TRBJ2-3,TRBV3-1/TRBV3-2,CASSPQEVGTDTQYF,TGTGCCAGCAGCCCCCAAGAGGTGGGCACAGATACGCAGTATTTT
TRBD1,-,TRBJ1-3,TRBV7-2,CASSPDRAGNTIYF,TGTGCCAGCAGCCCGGACAGGGCTGGAAACACCATATATTTT
-,once,TRBJ1-1,TRBV12-5,CASGTNSVGAFF,TGTGCTAGTGGGACGAATTCGGTGGGGGCTTTCTTT
-,-,TRBJ2-7,TRBV4-1,CASSQADQPPYEQYF,TGCGCCAGCAGCCAAGCTGATCAACCGCCCTACGAGCAGTACTTC
-,-,TRBJ2-1,TRBV3-1/TRBV3-2,CASSQANSGNEQFF,TGTGCCAGCAGCCAAGCGAATAGCGGCAATGAGCAGTTCTTC
-,-,TRBJ1-6,TRBV27,CASSLNRIRNSPLHF,TGTGCCAGCAGTTTAAACAGGATTAGGAATTCACCCCTCCACTTT
TRBD1,-,TRBJ1-1,TRBV7-8,CASSSQADRGKTEAFF,TGTGCCAGCAGCTCCCAGGCGGACAGGGGAAAGACTGAAGCTTTCTTT
TRBD1,-,TRBJ1-2,TRBV5-1,CASSDRQGGNYGYTF,TGCGCCAGCAGCGACCGACAGGGGGGAAACTATGGCTACACCTTC
-,-,TRBJ1-1,TRBV6-2/TRBV6-3,CASSYLTLRGPYPNTEAFF,TGTGCCAGCAGTTACTTGACACTCAGGGGCCCTTACCCGAACACTGAAGCTTTCTTT
-,-,TRBJ1-1,TRBV4-1,CASSQDAGTSRRAFF,TGCGCCAGCAGCCAAGACGCCGGGACCTCGAGGCGAGCTTTCTTT
TRBD2,-,TRBJ2-7,TRBV11-3,CASSPGAGPYSVHEQYF,TGTGCCAGCAGCCCGGGAGCGGGACCTTACTCCGTCCACGAGCAGTACTTC
-,-,TRBJ2-2,TRBV11-3,CASSSTGVTGELFF,TGTGCCAGCAGTTCGACAGGTGTCACCGGGGAGCTGTTTTTT
-,-,TRBJ1-4,TRBV28,CASSLSVEDSEYEKLFF,TGTGCCAGCAGTTTATCCGTGGAGGACAGCGAGTATGAAAAACTGTTTTTT
-,-,TRBJ2-7,TRBV4-1,CASSQVSSGIHYEQYF,TGCGCCAGCAGCCAAGTAAGTAGTGGGATCCACTACGAGCAGTACTTC
TRBD1,-,TRBJ2-3,TRBV5-4,CASSSTGLNTQYF,TGTGCCAGCAGCTCGACAGGGCTTAATACGCAGTATTTT
-,-,TRBJ2-3,TRBV7-8,CASSAGTAHPVDTQYF,TGTGCCAGCAGCGCCGGGACTGCTCATCCCGTCGATACGCAGTATTTT
-,-,TRBJ1-6,TRBV5-4,CATTPKGGQSSPLHF,TGTGCCACCACACCGAAGGGGGGGCAGAGTTCACCCCTCCACTTT
TRBD1,-,TRBJ2-2,TRBV6-8,CASSYSKDRGFGSGELFF,TGTGCCAGCAGTTACTCGAAGGACAGGGGTTTCGGATCCGGGGAGCTGTTTTTT
-,few,TRBJ2-2,TRBV5-4,CASSNGLTVTGELFF,TGTGCCAGCAGCAACGGGCTAACCGTCACCGGGGAGCTGTTTTTT
-,-,TRBJ1-5,TRBV28,CASNGAPLNSNQPQHF,TGTGCCAGCAACGGGGCCCCCCTAAATAGCAATCAGCCCCAGCATTTT
TRBD2,-,TRBJ2-1,TRBV9,CASSARVTSVLHSSYNEQFF,TGTGCCAGCAGCGCAAGGGTGACTAGCGTACTACACAGCTCCTACAATGAGCAGTTCTTC
-,-,TRBJ1-1,TRBV18,CASSPEGISTEAFF,TGTGCCAGCTCACCAGAGGGGATCTCGACTGAAGCTTTCTTT
-,-,TRBJ1-4,TRBV2,CASRDAEAGKLFF,TGTGCCAGCAGAGACGCAGAAGCGGGAAAACTGTTTTTT
-,-,TRBJ1-5,TRBV2,CASSAVMGNQPQHF,TGTGCCAGCAGTGCTGTTATGGGGAATCAGCCCCAGCATTTT
-,-,TRBJ1-5,TRBV27,CASSLEWNQPQHF,TGTGCCAGCAGTTTAGAGTGGAATCAGCCCCAGCATTTT
-,-,TRBJ2-1,TRBV19,CASSPSKVAFF,TGTGCCAGTAGTCCAAGTAAAGTTGCGTTCTTC
-,-,TRBJ1-1,TRBV6-5,CASSYSREGRHTEAFF,TGTGCCAGCAGTTACTCGAGGGAGGGAAGGCACACTGAAGCTTTCTTT
TRBD1,-,TRBJ2-3,TRBV10-3,CAIGRQGPSTDTQYF,TGTGCCATCGGAAGACAGGGGCCTAGCACAGATACGCAGTATTTT
-,-,TRBJ1-3,TRBV28,CASSGAGIRSGNTIYF,TGTGCCAGCAGTGGAGCAGGAATACGCTCTGGAAACACCATATATTTT
TRBD2,-,TRBJ2-1,TRBV15,CATSREVAGDEQFF,TGTGCCACCAGCAGAGAGGTAGCGGGCGATGAGCAGTTCTTC
-,-,TRBJ1-3,TRBV5-4,CASSYGPTWSSGNTIYF,TGTGCCAGCAGCTATGGGCCCACTTGGTCTTCCGGAAACACCATATATTTT
-,-,TRBJ1-1,TRBV11-2,CASTHMNTEAFF,TGTGCCAGCACCCACATGAACACTGAAGCTTTCTTT
-,few,TRBJ1-2,TRBV5-4,CASSLEAGYTF,TGTGCCAGCAGCTTGGAGGCGGGCTACACCTTC
-,once,TRBJ1-2,TRBV28,CASSLAGLYGYTF,TGTGCCAGCAGTTTGGCAGGGCTTTATGGCTACACCTTC
-,-,TRBJ1-4,TRBV18,CASSGQQTNEKLFF,TGTGCCAGCTCTGGACAGCAAACTAATGAAAAACTGTTTTTT
-,-,TRBJ2-7,TRBV21-1,CASSPKGGGSYEQYF,TGTGCCAGCAGCCCTAAGGGAGGAGGGTCCTACGAGCAGTACTTC
TRBD2,-,TRBJ2-1,TRBV7-6,CASSSGLGAYNEQFF,TGTGCCAGCAGCTCAGGACTAGGAGCCTACAATGAGCAGTTCTTC
TRBD1,-,TRBJ1-2,TRBV27,CASSPYPGQGASGYTF,TGTGCCAGCAGTCCGTATCCGGGACAGGGGGCATCGGGCTACACCTTC
-,-,TRBJ2-5,TRBV7-9,CASSSSRGYETQYF,TGTGCCAGCAGCTCATCCAGGGGTTACGAGACCCAGTACTTC
TRBD1,-,TRBJ1-5,TRBV4-1,CASSHLPGTANQPQHF,TGCGCCAGCAGCCACCTGCCAGGGACAGCAAATCAGCCCCAGCATTTT
-,-,TRBJ1-4,TRBV21-1,CASIIGGPKLFF,TGTGCCAGCATAATAGGGGGACCAAAACTGTTTTTT